This T cell receptor (beta chain) was sequenced in a study of T cell responses to AZD1222 COVID-19 vaccine. Study findings and constraints: The study found vaccine-associated CD4 TCRs spanning spike, dominant at 160-218 and 743-854. Repertoire samples came only from after the peak T cell response. The donor group comprised mostly white British people and more females; the analysis possibly underestimated clonal diversity.

To note about this clone: Its target is not known.

Assay used: immunoSEQ multiplex PCR; TCRdb lists only in-frame clones, some missing. In the table there are 100,000 or so clones, 90% to 95% of which are singletons. The material sequenced was peripheral blood, taken 28 days after the second AZD1222 dose. This receptor was identified in an adult who received the AZD1222 COVID-19 vaccine.

The CDR3 sequence: CSVDRSNTEAFF. CDR3 coding DNA: TGCAGCGTTGACAGGTCGAACACTGAAGCTTTCTTT. The rearrangement links TRBV29-1 to TRBJ1-1, with D unresolved. Per the germline V gene, CDR1 is SQVTM and CDR2 is ANQGSEA. Trimming removed 3 bases from V and 1 base from J, with 6 bases in between. The CDR3 runs 12 residues.